The 23 T cell receptor beta chains below come from one sample, sequenced in a study of shared T cell receptors in the human thymus. Using immunoSEQ multiplex PCR, the repertoire was profiled, and TCRdb retains in-frame clones only, with some absent. The table shows 640,000 or so clones, with 87% occurring only once. A further study also used this sample, focusing on human thymus T cells.

The sample was thymocytes. All receptors come from a boy younger than two with a congenital heart defect.

This chain uses TRBV12-5 with TRBJ2-7; D perhaps matches TRBD1 (6 bases). V lost 2 bases and J lost 2, with 10 bases in between. The germline V gene has CDR1 LGHNT and CDR2 FRNRAP. CDR3 length equals 14 residues. This CDR3 is CASGLTGTPYEQYF. Here the CDR3 DNA reads TGTGCTAGTGGTTTGACAGGGACCCCCTACGAGCAGTACTTC.

The chain uses TRBV5-1 and TRBJ2-7; 7 bases map to TRBD1. Germline V lookup: CDR1 SGHRS, CDR2 YFSETQ. The CDR3 contains 14 residues. J gave up 3 bases and V 5 bases, and 8 bases lay outside the gene matches. The CDR3 is CASRPTGAGYEQYF. DNA for the CDR3: TGCGCCAGCAGACCTACAGGGGCCGGCTACGAGCAGTACTTC.

V gene TRBV29-1 combines with J gene TRBJ2-7; 12 nucleotides line up with TRBD2. Trimming cost V 7 bases and J 7 bases; bases outside gene matches: 11. Germline V lookup: CDR1 SQVTM, CDR2 ANQGSEA. The CDR3 length is 14 residues. The CDR3 reads CSALGLAGLGEQYF. The DNA of the CDR3 is TGCAGCGCCTTGGGACTAGCGGGTTTAGGGGAGCAGTACTTC.

The chain carries TRBV2 and TRBJ2-3, with 15 positions matching TRBD2. The CDR3 covers 17 residues. In germline, CDR1 is SNHLY, CDR2 FYNNEI. Losses at the gene ends were 11 bases for V and 4 bases for J; bases not matched to a gene: 13. The DNA of the CDR3 is TGTGCCCCCAGAGGACTAGCGGGAGGGCCATTGGCAGATACGCAGTATTTT. Translating it yields CAPRGLAGGPLADTQYF. The full variable domain, its missing parts supplied by reference TRBV2 and TRBJ2-3, is EPEVTQTPSHQVTQMGQEVILRCVPISNHLYFYWYRQILGQKVEFLVSFYNNEISEKSEIFDDQFSVERPDGSNFTLKIRSTKLEDSAMYFCAPRGLAGGPLADTQYFGPGTRLTVL.

This chain joins TRBV11-2 and TRBJ1-2; 7 positions agree with TRBD1. The length of the CDR3 is 16 residues. Germline lookup yields CDR1 SGHAT and CDR2 FQNNGV. V lost 7 bases and J lost 4; bases outside the gene matches: 15. The CDR3 here is CASTLPRGQPSYGYTF. The CDR3, as DNA: TGTGCCAGCACCCTACCTCGGGGACAGCCATCCTATGGCTACACCTTC.

The rearrangement uses TRBV7-2 and TRBJ1-2; D may be TRBD1 (5 bases). V lost 3 bases and J 7 bases, leaving 15 bases between the germline ends. Germline values: CDR1 SGHTA, CDR2 FQGNSA. The CDR3 extends over 14 amino acids. The CDR3 nucleotides are TGTGCCAGCAGCTTGGTTAGACAGTGGGGTGGCTACACCTTC. Translation gives CASSLVRQWGGYTF.

The V call is TRBV28, the J call TRBJ1-2, with TRBD1 as a possible D gene (5 bases). Germline CDR1 reads MDHEN; CDR2 reads SYDVKM. Trimming pared 5 bases from V and 3 bases from J, leaving 22 bases between. CDR3 size: 17 residues. CDR3 sequence: CASSHKTWRDYHYGYTF. For the CDR3, the DNA is TGTGCCAGCAGTCATAAAACATGGAGGGACTACCACTATGGCTACACCTTC.

The chain uses TRBV5-1 and TRBJ2-3, with TRBD2 matching over 8 bases. From germline, CDR1 is SGHRS and CDR2 YFSETQ. V dropped 4 bases and J dropped 3; count of bases not matched to a gene: 13. This CDR3 comprises 17 residues. CDR3 residues: CASSRTGGALGTDTQYF. The CDR3 DNA reads TGCGCCAGCAGCAGGACGGGGGGGGCTCTAGGGACAGATACGCAGTATTTT.

The genes are TRBV4-3 and TRBJ2-1; 7 bases match TRBD2. Germline V gives CDR1 LGHNA, CDR2 YSLEER. The CDR3 loop spans 19 amino acids. With 0 bases clipped from V and 0 bases from J, the junction kept 11 bases outside the gene matches. The chain's CDR3 is CASSQEFTSRGSSYNEQFF. CDR3 DNA: TGCGCCAGCAGCCAAGAGTTCACTTCGCGGGGGAGCTCCTACAATGAGCAGTTCTTC.

The J gene is TRBJ1-1, the V gene TRBV11-2, with TRBD1 as a possible D gene (5 bases). The CDR3 is 15 amino acids. V lost 4 bases, J lost 4 bases, and 16 bases lay in between. The germline V gene encodes CDR1 SGHAT and CDR2 FQNNGV. The CDR3 DNA reads TGTGCCAGCAGCTCGCATCAGGGTTGGGGCACTGAAGCTTTCTTT. Its protein product is CASSSHQGWGTEAFF.

This clone occurred a few times. The chain has TRBV7-9 and TRBJ2-7; D gene uncertain. Per the germline V gene, CDR1 is SEHNR and CDR2 is FQNEAQ (reference sequence). The CDR3 runs to 12 residues. Deletions cut 4 bases from V and 6 bases from J, with 10 bases between. The DNA for the CDR3 is TGTGCCAGCAGCTCGCTAGGAAGCGAGCAGTACTTC. Translating it yields CASSSLGSEQYF.

V is TRBV25-1 and J is TRBJ2-5; TRBD2 might be the D (5 bases). CDR3 length equals 12 residues. V lost 10 bases and J lost 4, with 13 bases in between. Germline assignment: CDR1 MGHDK and CDR2 SYGVNS. CDR3 residues: CATRAKRETQYF. In DNA form, the CDR3 reads TGTGCCACGCGGGCCAAACGAGAGACCCAGTACTTC.

The chain has TRBV15 and TRBJ2-5; 14 bases are shared with TRBD2. The junction had 1 base not matched to a gene; V was cut back by 4 bases and J by 3 bases. The CDR3 extends over 15 amino acids. The germline V gene encodes CDR1 LNHNV and CDR2 YYDKDF (reference sequence). The CDR3 bases are TGTGCCACCAGCAAGGGACTAGCGGGAGAAGAGACCCAGTACTTC. It specifies CATSKGLAGEETQYF.

This chain uses TRBV6-5 with TRBJ1-5; D gene unclear. The ends were cut back, 3 bases at V and 4 bases at J, with 10 bases in the middle. Per germline, CDR1 MNHEY and CDR2 SVGAGI. This CDR3 has 14 amino acids. Here the CDR3 DNA reads TGTGCCAGCAGTTATCGAGGTCCAAATCAGCCCCAGCATTTT. It specifies CASSYRGPNQPQHF.

CDR3 residues: CASSGAAGGPWSQHF. The CDR3, as DNA: TGTGCCAGCAGTGGGGCAGCAGGGGGCCCTTGGTCCCAGCATTTT. The chain is built from TRBV27 and TRBJ1-5; 8 nucleotides match TRBD1. Looked up from germline, CDR1 is MNHEY and CDR2 is SMNVEV (reference sequence). V was pared by 5 bases and J by 11 bases, with 14 bases of the junction left unmatched. The CDR3 spans 15 residues.

This clone was seen once. This rearrangement joins TRBV7-6 to TRBJ2-4, with D maybe TRBD2 (5 bases). Germline-derived CDR1 and CDR2 are SGHVS and FNYEAQ. The CDR3 has 15 amino acids. V lost 3 bases to trimming and J lost 0 bases, with 9 bases between them. The CDR3 nucleotides read TGTGCCAGCAGCTTTCCGGGATCAGCCAAAAACATTCAGTACTTC. It specifies CASSFPGSAKNIQYF.

The chain combines TRBV7-9 with TRBJ2-7, with 7 nucleotides matching TRBD2. CDR1 and CDR2 from the germline V gene are SEHNR and FQNEAQ (reference sequence). CDR3 size: 12 residues. The junction had 6 bases not matched to a gene; V was cut back by 1 base and J by 12 bases. For the CDR3, the DNA is TGTGCCAGCAGCTTAGGGGGGGGTCGGGGGTACTTC. Translating it yields CASSLGGGRGYF.

The chain combines TRBV10-3 with TRBJ2-3, with TRBD1 identical over 8 bases. After removal of 6 bases from V and 1 base from J, the junction contained 9 bases not matched to a gene. This CDR3 contains 16 residues. Germline-derived CDR1 and CDR2 are ENHRY and SYGVKD. The DNA for the CDR3 is TGTGCCATCAGGACTAAGACAGGGGTCGGCACAGATACGCAGTATTTT. Protein: CAIRTKTGVGTDTQYF.

The chain carries TRBV4-1 and TRBJ2-7; D gene uncertain. V was trimmed by 4 bases and J by 0 bases, leaving 13 bases between them. The CDR3 spans 15 residues. CDR1 MGHRA and CDR2 YSYEKL come from the germline V gene. The CDR3 bases are TGCGCCAGCAGCCTGTTCCATGACAACTCCTACGAGCAGTACTTC. Translation: CASSLFHDNSYEQYF.

The chain carries TRBV19 and TRBJ2-3, with D hard to call. This CDR3 comprises 18 residues. Germline V CDR1 and CDR2: LNHDA, SQIVND (reference sequence). V was pared by 4 bases and J by 1 base, with 21 bases between. The CDR3 DNA is TGTGCCAGTAGTACATACACCTATGGAGCGAAGGGCACAGATACGCAGTATTTT. Amino acid sequence: CASSTYTYGAKGTDTQYF.

The chain has TRBV19 and TRBJ2-7; 7 bases fit TRBD2. Germline V gives CDR1 LNHDA, CDR2 SQIVND (reference sequence). The CDR3 is 14 amino acids. V shed 3 bases and J 4 bases; nucleotides not matched to a gene: 6. DNA for the CDR3: TGTGCCAGTAGTATCGCGCGGGAGAGTTACGAGCAGTACTTC. Its translation: CASSIARESYEQYF.

The chain recombines TRBV27 with TRBJ2-4, with a tentative D call TRBD2 (5 bases). Trimming took 4 bases from V and 1 from J, leaving 8 bases between them. Per germline, CDR1 MNHEY and CDR2 SMNVEV (reference sequence). CDR3 length equals 14 residues. The CDR3 loop is CASSSERAKNIQYF. In DNA, the CDR3 is TGTGCCAGCAGTTCCGAGCGGGCCAAAAACATTCAGTACTTC.

V gene TRBV29-1 combines with J gene TRBJ2-1, with 13 bases lining up with TRBD2. V was clipped by 2 bases and J by 2 bases; unmatched bases: 12. This CDR3 has 19 amino acids. Germline V gives CDR1 SQVTM, CDR2 ANQGSEA. The CDR3 DNA reads as TGCAGCGTTGAACCCGGGACTAGCGGGGCGCTACCCCCCTACAATGAGCAGTTCTTC. This sequence encodes CSVEPGTSGALPPYNEQFF.